Listed below are T cell receptor beta chains from one sample, sequenced in a study of human T cells and chemical hapten exposure. TCRdb ran MiXCR on the RACE reads and lists one entry per CDR3 protein. The table has over 100,000 distinct CDR3 sequences, 9% to 9.5% seen once. This sample comprised whole blood, obtained in connection with sensitization to the hapten diphenylcyclopropenone (DPC). All receptors derive from a woman aged 40 to 50 with alopecia areata. Some clones in this sample may be carry-over from other donors' samples. Each CDR3 is given with its conserved first and last residue. Fields, in order: D gene, V gene, clone size, J gene, CDR3 protein, CDR3 DNA. D genes are given only for firm matches. Some rows have no size entry. The others give once, few or many, or a class for an expanded clone.

D: NA
V: TRBV12-3/TRBV12-4
size: many
J: TRBJ1-1
CDR3: CASRYSQGLNTEAFF
DNA: TGTGCCAGCAGATATTCCCAAGGACTGAACACTGAAGCTTTCTTT

D: TRBD2
V: TRBV4-1
size: NA
J: TRBJ2-7
CDR3: CASGRSGDRYEQYF
DNA: TGCGCCAGCGGGAGAAGCGGGGACCGCTACGAGCAGTACTTC

D: TRBD1
V: TRBV10-3
size: few
J: TRBJ2-5
CDR3: CAISAQGAQETQYF
DNA: TGTGCCATCAGTGCCCAGGGGGCGCAAGAGACCCAGTACTTC

D: TRBD2
V: TRBV4-2
size: few
J: TRBJ2-7
CDR3: CASSQVGTRGGQYEQYF
DNA: TGTGCCAGCAGCCAAGTCGGCACGCGGGGGGGCCAGTACGAGCAGTACTTC

D: NA
V: TRBV9
size: many
J: TRBJ1-1
CDR3: CASSASAMNTEAFF
DNA: TGTGCCAGCAGCGCTAGTGCCATGAACACTGAAGCTTTCTTT

D: NA
V: TRBV7-2
size: many
J: TRBJ2-2
CDR3: CASSKYSPGELFF
DNA: TGTGCCAGCAGCAAGTACTCGCCCGGGGAGCTGTTTTTT

D: TRBD2
V: TRBV4-1
size: few
J: TRBJ2-3
CDR3: CASSQDPSGGYTDTQYF
DNA: TGCGCCAGCAGCCAAGATCCTAGCGGGGGATATACAGATACGCAGTATTTT

D: NA
V: TRBV6-2/TRBV6-3
size: many
J: TRBJ2-3
CDR3: CASTYWGSTQYF
DNA: TGTGCCAGCACTTACTGGGGGAGTACGCAGTATTTT

D: TRBD1
V: TRBV2
size: many
J: TRBJ1-2
CDR3: CASSLQGYGYTF
DNA: TGTGCCAGCAGTCTACAGGGGTATGGCTACACCTTC

D: TRBD1
V: TRBV11-2
size: many
J: TRBJ1-2
CDR3: CASSLSRDRTGGYTF
DNA: TGTGCCAGCAGCTTAAGCCGGGACAGAACGGGTGGCTACACCTTC

D: NA
V: TRBV6-2/TRBV6-3
size: few
J: TRBJ1-1
CDR3: CVGGDGTEAFF
DNA: TGTGTAGGCGGAGACGGGACTGAAGCTTTCTTT

D: NA
V: TRBV12-3/TRBV12-4
size: many
J: TRBJ1-1
CDR3: CASRKDEGGEAFF
DNA: TGTGCCAGCAGAAAGGACGAGGGCGGTGAAGCTTTCTTT

D: NA
V: TRBV7-2
size: many
J: TRBJ2-2
CDR3: CASSNTGELFF
DNA: TGTGCTAGCAGCAATACCGGGGAGCTGTTTTTT

D: NA
V: TRBV3-1
size: NA
J: TRBJ1-5
CDR3: CASSLDLTEQPQHF
DNA: TGTGCCAGCAGCCTGGACCTAACCGAGCAGCCCCAGCATTTT

D: NA
V: TRBV9
size: NA
J: TRBJ2-7
CDR3: CASSPPGTGPSYERYF
DNA: TGTGCCAGCAGCCCCCCCGGCACAGGACCCTCCTACGAGCGGTACTTC

D: TRBD1
V: TRBV11-2
size: few
J: TRBJ2-7
CDR3: CASSLDRGFTYEQYF
DNA: TGTGCCAGCAGCCTTGACAGGGGGTTTACCTACGAGCAGTACTTC

D: NA
V: TRBV28
size: many
J: TRBJ1-3
CDR3: CASSPLISENTIYF
DNA: TGTGCCAGCAGTCCCCTAATTTCTGAAAACACCATATATTTT

D: TRBD2
V: TRBV12-3/TRBV12-4
size: NA
J: TRBJ2-1
CDR3: CASSLRGGRDEQFF
DNA: TGTGCCAGCAGTTTACGCGGGGGTAGGGATGAGCAGTTCTTC

D: TRBD1
V: TRBV7-9
size: many
J: TRBJ1-5
CDR3: CASSGDRDQPQHF
DNA: TGTGCCAGCAGCGGAGACAGGGATCAGCCCCAGCATTTT

D: NA
V: TRBV19
size: many
J: TRBJ2-1
CDR3: CASSKEAQSYNEQFF
DNA: TGTGCCAGTAGTAAAGAAGCCCAGTCCTACAATGAGCAGTTCTTC

D: NA
V: TRBV6-5
size: NA
J: TRBJ1-1
CDR3: CASSALQGNTEAFF
DNA: TGTGCCAGCAGTGCTCTACAGGGTAACACTGAAGCTTTCTTT

D: TRBD1
V: TRBV7-6
size: few
J: TRBJ2-1
CDR3: CASSEGADNEQFF
DNA: TGTGCCAGCAGCGAGGGGGCGGACAATGAGCAGTTCTTC